These 9 T cell receptor beta chains were all obtained from the same sample, sequenced in a study of blood T cell repertoires in COVID-19. Assay: immunoSEQ multiplex PCR; the TCRdb copy retains only in-frame clones and omits some. The repertoire consists of 150,000 to 180,000 clones, with nearly 80% occurring once and the leading ten covering roughly 1.5%. The sequenced sample was peripheral blood. Receptors were obtained from an elderly man with acute or convalescent COVID-19.

The CDR3 DNA reads as TGTGCCAGCAGCTTATGGGAAAATGGGCGTTACCGGGGGGTGAACACTGAAGCTTTCTTT. Its translation is CASSLWENGRYRGVNTEAFF. The chain recombines TRBV11-3 with TRBJ1-1; D possibly corresponds to TRBD1 (5 bases). This CDR3 is built from 20 residues. Germline V gene sequence: CDR1 SGHNT, CDR2 YENEEA. V was clipped by 2 bases and J by 0 bases, with 25 bases between them. Combining the CDR3 with reference TRBV11-3 and TRBJ1-1 gives the whole variable domain EAGVVQSPRYKIIEKKQPVAFWCNPISGHNTLYWYLQNLGQGPELLIRYENEEAVDDSQLPKDRFSAERLKGVDSTLKIQPAELGDSAVYLCASSLWENGRYRGVNTEAFFGQGTRLTVV.

The rearrangement uses TRBV5-1 and TRBJ2-5; D is perhaps TRBD1 (6 bases). V dropped 4 bases and J dropped 1 base, with 8 bases sitting between them. The germline gives CDR1 SGHRS, CDR2 YFSETQ. The CDR3 loop spans 13 amino acids. CDR3 residues: CASSGQPQETQYF. The CDR3 DNA sequence: TGCGCCAGCAGCGGACAGCCCCAAGAGACCCAGTACTTC.

The chain employs TRBV19 and TRBJ1-5; 12 bases match TRBD1. Germline V gene sequence: CDR1 LNHDA, CDR2 SQIVND (reference sequence). With V trimmed by 6 bases and J by 1 base, 13 bases remained unmatched. CDR3 size: 19 residues. The CDR3: CASRERPGQGARSNQPQHF. CDR3 DNA: TGTGCCAGTAGAGAACGTCCGGGACAGGGGGCTAGGAGCAATCAGCCCCAGCATTTT.

This chain joins TRBV10-3 and TRBJ1-2; 9 bases are shared with TRBD1. Trimming removed 10 bases from V and 6 bases from J; junction bases left unmatched: 12. Germline V gene lookup returns CDR1 ENHRY and CDR2 SYGVKD. The length of the CDR3 is 14 residues. The CDR3 reads CATGQGRFPHGYTF. The CDR3 bases are TGTGCCACGGGACAGGGTAGATTTCCGCATGGCTACACCTTC.

V usage is TRBV21-1 and J usage is TRBJ1-4; TRBD1 was called by the table and not checked on the DNA. TRBV21-1 is flagged as a pseudogene. There are 17 residues in the CDR3. The CDR3 reads CASSKFWNRVQNEKLFF. In DNA, the CDR3 is TGTGCCAGCAGCAAATTCTGGAACAGGGTACAGAATGAAAAACTGTTTTTT.

This clone was seen once. V and J are TRBV11-3 and TRBJ2-5; 10 nucleotides agree with TRBD2. Losses at the gene ends were 5 bases for V and 5 bases for J; bases not matched to a gene: 14. Germline loops: CDR1 SGHNT, CDR2 YENEEA. The CDR3 is made up of 17 amino acids. Written as DNA, the CDR3 is TGTGCCAGCAGCCCCTCTAGCGGGGGCATACTATGGGAGACCCAGTACTTC. Protein product: CASSPSSGGILWETQYF. Together with reference TRBV11-3 and TRBJ2-5, the CDR3 gives the full variable domain: EAGVVQSPRYKIIEKKQPVAFWCNPISGHNTLYWYLQNLGQGPELLIRYENEEAVDDSQLPKDRFSAERLKGVDSTLKIQPAELGDSAVYLCASSPSSGGILWETQYFGPGTRLLVL.

V gene TRBV5-6 combines with J gene TRBJ1-2, with D tentatively TRBD1 (5 bases). Germline CDR1 reads SGHDT; CDR2 reads YYEEEE. V was shortened by 5 bases and J by 4 bases, with 9 bases between the two germline ends. The CDR3 has 12 residues. The CDR3 region is CASRGGTYGYTF. The CDR3 DNA follows: TGTGCCAGCAGGGGGGGGACCTATGGCTACACCTTC.

The gene calls are TRBV3-1 (or the pseudogene TRBV3-2) and TRBJ2-3; 7 nucleotides agree with TRBD2. This CDR3 contains 15 residues. The germline CDR1 and CDR2 sequences are LGHDT and YNNKEL (reference sequence). Trimming removed 4 bases from V and 4 bases from J; junction bases left unmatched: 8. The CDR3 bases are TGTGCCAGCAGCCGAACCCTGACTAGCCCAGATACGCAGTATTTT. This encodes CASSRTLTSPDTQYF.

The chain recombines TRBV18 with TRBJ1-1; D might be TRBD1 (6 bases). This CDR3 comprises 16 residues. CDR1 KGHSH and CDR2 LQKENI come from the germline V gene. The germline V and J ends were trimmed by 7 bases and 1 base, with 19 bases remaining between them. CDR3 nucleotides: TGTGCCAGCTTAGCGGGTGGGGGCAGAAGGAACACTGAAGCTTTCTTT. Protein sequence: CASLAGGGRRNTEAFF.